These T cell receptor beta chains were read from a single sample in a study of T cell responses to AZD1222 COVID-19 vaccine. Sequencing used immunoSEQ multiplex PCR; TCRdb keeps in-frame clones, though not all of them. The table shows about 200,000 clones, with approximately 94% occurring only once. This material consisted of peripheral blood, taken 28 days after the second dose of the MenACWY control vaccine. These TCRs come from an adult who received the MenACWY meningococcal vaccine as a control. The CDR3 runs from the conserved cysteine through the conserved F or W. D genes are given only for firm matches. Clone size is shown for a subset of rows, as once, few, many or a class of expanded clone.

V gene	D gene	J gene	clone size	CDR3 DNA	CDR3 protein
TRBV5-1	TRBD2	TRBJ2-1	-	TGCGCCAGCCATAGCGGGAGTGTAGGGAATGAGCAGTTCTTC	CASHSGSVGNEQFF
TRBV3-1/TRBV3-2	-	TRBJ2-7	-	TGTGCCAGCAGCCAAGGTGGGCTATCGGAGCAGTACTTC	CASSQGGLSEQYF
TRBV4-1	-	TRBJ1-4	once	TGCGCCAGCAGCCAAGTTGTCCGACTTAATGAAAAACTGTTTTTT	CASSQVVRLNEKLFF
TRBV4-2	TRBD1	TRBJ2-2	-	TGTGCCAGCAGCCAAGATCGGACAGGACTCGCGAACACCGGGGAGCTGTTTTTT	CASSQDRTGLANTGELFF
TRBV11-1	-	TRBJ2-7	-	TGTGCCAGCAGCTTAGCGGGGTCAGGAGGCTCCTACGAGCAGTACTTC	CASSLAGSGGSYEQYF
TRBV7-3	TRBD2	TRBJ2-2	-	TGTGCCAGCAGCCTGGAAAGCGGGACTTACACCGGGGAGCTGTTTTTT	CASSLESGTYTGELFF
TRBV11-3	TRBD1	TRBJ1-1	-	TGTGCCAGCAGCGCCGGACAGGGGATGGACACTGAAGCTTTCTTT	CASSAGQGMDTEAFF
TRBV11-3	-	TRBJ2-6	-	TGTGCCAGCAGCTTAGGTAGGGATATAGGGGCCAACGTCCTGACTTTC	CASSLGRDIGANVLTF
TRBV19	-	TRBJ1-2	-	TGTGCCAGTAGTACCCTCTCGACACGGACCTATGGCTACACCTTC	CASSTLSTRTYGYTF
TRBV12-3/TRBV12-4	TRBD2	TRBJ2-1	-	TGTGCCAGCAGTTTGGCGGGGGGCGGTGAGCAGTTCTTC	CASSLAGGGEQFF
TRBV12-3/TRBV12-4	-	TRBJ1-2	-	TGTGCCAGCAGTTTAGGGGTGGACGGAATCTACACCTTC	CASSLGVDGIYTF
TRBV19	-	TRBJ1-4	-	TGTGCCAGTAGTAGAGGGGGGACGATCGCAACTAATGAAAAACTGTTTTTT	CASSRGGTIATNEKLFF
TRBV5-6	-	TRBJ1-1	few	TGTGCCAGCAGCTTGTCCAGGACACCTACGTCTGAAGCTTTCTTT	CASSLSRTPTSEAFF
TRBV6-2/TRBV6-3	-	TRBJ2-3	-	TGTGCCAGCAGTTACGGCTATGGGGCGCAGTATTTT	CASSYGYGAQYF
TRBV5-1	-	TRBJ1-6	-	TGCGCCAGCAGCTTGGAGGGTGGTAATTCACCCCTCCACTTT	CASSLEGGNSPLHF
TRBV21-1	-	TRBJ2-7	-	TGTGCCAGCAGCAAAAAGGGCCCAGGGAGTTGGTACGAGCAGTACTTC	CASSKKGPGSWYEQYF
TRBV18	-	TRBJ2-7	-	TGTGCCAGCTCACTCCCGGCGGTATACGAGCAGTACTTC	CASSLPAVYEQYF
TRBV14	TRBD2	TRBJ2-1	-	TGTGCCAGCAGCCAACGGGGGGGTCTCAGAAACAATGAGCAGTTCTTC	CASSQRGGLRNNEQFF
TRBV19	TRBD1	TRBJ2-1	-	TGTGCCAGTAGTACACAGGGGCAGCGCTACAATGAGCAGTTCTTC	CASSTQGQRYNEQFF
TRBV21-1	-	TRBJ1-2	-	TGTGCCAGCAGCAAAGGCAGGGGGTTAATTTATGGCTACACCTTC	CASSKGRGLIYGYTF
TRBV27	-	TRBJ1-2	-	TGTGCCAGCAGTAATGCACCCGGCCCGCCTCTGCATGGCTACACCTTC	CASSNAPGPPLHGYTF
TRBV5-6	TRBD1	TRBJ2-7	few	TGTGCCAGCAGTCACTCTGGGACAGGGCGGTACGAGCAGTACTTC	CASSHSGTGRYEQYF
TRBV4-1	-	TRBJ2-3	once	TGCGCCAGCAGCCAAGGGGGGGCCTGGACAGATACGCAGTATTTT	CASSQGGAWTDTQYF
TRBV6-2/TRBV6-3	-	TRBJ2-5	-	TGTGCCAGCAGTCGGACTTCGAACCCAGAGACCCAGTACTTC	CASSRTSNPETQYF
TRBV27	-	TRBJ2-3	-	TGTGCCAGCAGTCCTCCTGGCCCAGATACGCAGTATTTT	CASSPPGPDTQYF
TRBV4-2	-	TRBJ2-1	-	TGTGCCAGATCCGAAATTACCAACTACTACAATGAGCAGTTCTTC	CARSEITNYYNEQFF
TRBV23-1	TRBD1	TRBJ1-1	-	TGCGCCAGCAGTCAACGCAAGGTGGAGACAGGGGACACTGAAGCTTTCTTT	CASSQRKVETGDTEAFF
TRBV24-1	TRBD1	TRBJ2-7	-	TGTGCCACCAGTGATCCCGGGACAGGGAAGTACGAGCAGTACTTC	CATSDPGTGKYEQYF
TRBV7-3	-	TRBJ2-1	-	TGTGCCAGCAGCTTAAGTTTGGCCGGGGAGCAGTTCTTC	CASSLSLAGEQFF
TRBV4-2	-	TRBJ2-3	-	TGTGCCAGCAGCCCGGGCGTAGATACGCAGTATTTT	CASSPGVDTQYF
TRBV7-3	-	TRBJ1-3	-	TGTGCCAGCAGCGAACAGGGCCTCTCTGGAAACACCATATATTTT	CASSEQGLSGNTIYF
TRBV30	-	TRBJ2-7	-	TGTGCCTGGAGTTATTCCGCCAGGCTGGCCTACGAGCAGTACTTC	CAWSYSARLAYEQYF
TRBV4-1	TRBD1	TRBJ1-2	-	TGCGCCAGCAGCCAAGCAGAGAGACAGGGGGCCGATTCCTTC	CASSQAERQGADSF
TRBV15	-	TRBJ2-1	-	TGTGCCACCAGCAGAGATCGGACAGCCACTTACAATGAGCAGTTCTTC	CATSRDRTATYNEQFF
TRBV10-2	-	TRBJ1-1	-	TGCGCCAGCAGGAGGGGGGAAGGAGTCGACACTGAAGCTTTCTTT	CASRRGEGVDTEAFF
TRBV19	TRBD2	TRBJ2-7	-	TGTGCCAGTACCATAAGCGGGAGGCCACTCTACGAGCAGTACTTC	CASTISGRPLYEQYF